This T cell receptor beta chain derives from a study of blood T cell repertoires in COVID-19 (dated by TCRdb to about 2020). About the investigation overall: The collaborator samples originated in the United States, Italy and Spain and spanned the acute and convalescent phases of COVID-19. The material from the prospective study consisted of cDNA or gDNA derived from T cells, B-cell-depleted T cells, or PBMCs. Subjects who had been exposed to COVID-19, were actively infected with it, or had recovered from it provided the deeply sampled blood TCRbeta repertoires that made up the dataset. The repertoires were released in a freely available public database meant as a resource for research on the immune response to SARS-CoV-2. The samples were drawn from the first 160 participants of the ongoing ImmuneRACE study and from 1,200 or so subjects provided by 6 global collaborators. Nearly every sample came with metadata listing a de-identified subject ID, COVID-19 status, age in years and sex. Where available, HLA class I and class II types were obtained from metadata supplied by the sample provider rather than from assay-based typing. General study outcomes and caveats: How much clinical and demographic metadata was included differed by source and by participant, and the metadata was provided uncurated.

TCRbeta CDR3 regions were amplified from genomic DNA using the immunoSEQ Assay, a bias-controlled multiplex PCR. The study's processing was this. Within the assay, amplification of reference gene primers was used to estimate how many nucleated cells each sample contained. To quantify the absolute abundance of each unique TCRbeta CDR3 rearrangement, sequence reads were collapsed and filtered. For each sample, productive Simpson clonality was calculated by taking the square root of Simpson's diversity index across productive rearrangements. TCRdb mirrors the immuneACCESS table, restricted to in-frame sequences. Some clones are absent from its copies; in checked studies, under half trace to an unresolved V gene, and the reason for the others is unknown. V and J calls and clone size are as listed in that table; D and trimming were resolved from the DNA. The sample table shows about 250,000 clones, and approximately 85% are seen once. The ten largest clones capture approximately 8.2% of the sample.

Of note for this clone: Its antigen is still unknown. Base qualities are not at hand, and no much larger clone is one base apart.

Participants in the prospective study were aged roughly 18 to 100 years, lived in some 24 United States geographic areas, and enrolled through a virtual design. In the prospective study, participants were assigned to cohorts based on the clinical history participants reported in a screening survey and a study questionnaire. In the prospective study, mobile phlebotomists collected whole blood, serum and a nasopharyngeal or oropharyngeal swab from each participant. Additional blood draws and questionnaires over an approximately two-month period could optionally be provided by prospective study participants. Prospective study blood samples were shipped either frozen or at room temperature before DNA extraction. CDR1 and CDR2 are drawn from the germline V gene: SGHRS, YFSETQ. Including cysteine and phenylalanine, the CDR3 has 15 amino acids. Only CDR3 DNA remains: 45 bases, in frame from the first base. Trimming at the junction amounts to 4 bases on V and 7 bases on J, and the germline ends lie 20 bases apart.

The receptor was isolated from a woman aged 45-59 years with acute COVID-19. The sequenced sample consisted of PBMCs or T cells enriched from blood (not recorded which). The chain couples TRBV5-1 to TRBJ1-2; the D segment could be TRBD1, given 5 matching bases. The nucleotides read TGCGCCAGCAGCGATTCGACAGAGGTGGGCACTGGCTACACCTTC. This yields the protein CASSDSTEVGTGYTF. Full variable domain (CDR3 extended with the reference TRBV5-1 and TRBJ1-2 proteins): KAGVTQTPRYLIKTRGQQVTLSCSPISGHRSVSWYQQTPGQGLQFLFEYFSETQRNKGNFPGRFSGRQFSNSRSEMNVSTLELGDSALYLCASSDSTEVGTGYTFGSGTRLTVV.